The rows below give T cell receptor beta chains drawn from one sample of a study of blood T cell repertoires in COVID-19. Profiling relied on immunoSEQ multiplex PCR, and the TCRdb table lists in-frame clones only, not all of them. The table lists more than 200,000 clones, 88% of them singletons. Input material: peripheral blood. These receptors were taken from a human donor in a cohort sampled during active COVID-19. CDR3s include the opening cysteine and the closing phenylalanine or tryptophan. D genes are given only for firm matches. The size entry is marked missing in some rows and otherwise reads once, few, many or a size class.

>-|13|-|TRBJ1-2|TRBV7-2
TGTGCCAGCAGCGGTCTTCGGTCATATGGCTACACCTTC
CASSGLRSYGYTF
>few|16|TRBD2|TRBJ2-2|TRBV19
TGTGCCAGTAGTCCCCCGGGACTAGCGGCCACCGGGGAGCTGTTTTTT
CASSPPGLAATGELFF
>-|16|-|TRBJ1-2|TRBV3-1/TRBV3-2
TGTGCCAGCAGCCAAGGGGGGCCGTCCTTTGAGTATGGCTACACCTTC
CASSQGGPSFEYGYTF
>once|15|-|TRBJ1-2|TRBV5-8
TGTGCCAGCAGCTTGGCCGGACAGCCCGACTATGGCTACACCTTC
CASSLAGQPDYGYTF
>-|15|TRBD2|TRBJ2-7|TRBV4-3
TGCGCCAGCAGCCAATTCAGCGGGAGGATCGACGAGCAGTACTTC
CASSQFSGRIDEQYF
>-|18|TRBD2|TRBJ2-7|TRBV7-9
TGTGCCAGCAGCTTAGCGCGGGGACTAGCGGGGTCCCCCTACGAGCAGTACTTC
CASSLARGLAGSPYEQYF
>-|13|-|TRBJ1-1|TRBV27
TGTGCCAGCAGTTTATTCGGGGGGACTGAAGCTTTCTTT
CASSLFGGTEAFF
>-|13|-|TRBJ2-3|TRBV6-5
TGTGCCAGCAACTCCTACGGGGCAGATACGCAGTATTTT
CASNSYGADTQYF
>-|16|-|TRBJ2-2|TRBV7-8
TGTGCCATCCCACCCGAAGCAGCGGAGGGCACCGGGGAGCTGTTTTTT
CAIPPEAAEGTGELFF
>-|16|-|TRBJ2-7|TRBV4-2
TGTGCCAGCAGCCAACAGTCCGGCGCGGACTACTACGAGCAGTACTTC
CASSQQSGADYYEQYF
>-|14|-|TRBJ1-2|TRBV7-2
TGTGCCAGCAGCACCTCTCCGGGGGATTATGGCTACACCTTC
CASSTSPGDYGYTF
>-|14|-|TRBJ2-5|TRBV4-2
TGTGCCAGCAGCCAAGGGCAGGGGCGGGAGACCCAGTACTTC
CASSQGQGRETQYF
>-|19|-|TRBJ2-7|TRBV21-1
TGTGCCAGCAGCCCCGGCCGCCGGGACAGGGGGCCGCTAAACTACGAGCAGTACTTC
CASSPGRRDRGPLNYEQYF
>-|13|-|TRBJ1-5|TRBV6-5
TGTGCCAGCAGTTGGGACGGAGCGGGGCCCCAGCATTTT
CASSWDGAGPQHF
>-|14|TRBD2|TRBJ2-3|TRBV10-2
TGCGCCAGCAGTCTAGCGGGAGAGGTAGATACGCAGTATTTT
CASSLAGEVDTQYF
>once|15|TRBD1|TRBJ1-1|TRBV25-1
TGTGCCAGCAGTGAATCTCACAGGGGAGTTGCTGAAGCTTTCTTT
CASSESHRGVAEAFF
>-|15|TRBD2|TRBJ2-1|TRBV5-4
TGTGCCAGCAGCCGAGGACTAGCGGGAAACAATGAGCAGTTCTTC
CASSRGLAGNNEQFF
>-|17|-|TRBJ1-5|TRBV2
TGTGCCAGCAGTCCAAGGAGGGGAGTCGGGAGTTTGCAGCCCCAGCATTTT
CASSPRRGVGSLQPQHF
>-|15|TRBD1|TRBJ2-7|TRBV6-5
TGTGCCAGCAGTTACTCATCGGACAGGCTCTACGAGCAGTACTTC
CASSYSSDRLYEQYF
>few|15|TRBD1|TRBJ1-1|TRBV5-4
TGTGCCAGCAGCCTTAGGACAGGGCGAGAAACTGAAGCTTTCTTT
CASSLRTGRETEAFF
>-|14|-|TRBJ2-5|TRBV19
TGTGCCAGTAGTATTAGTCAGGGGCAAGAGACCCAGTACTTC
CASSISQGQETQYF
>-|17|TRBD1|TRBJ1-6|TRBV5-1
TGCGCCAGCAGCTTGGGTGGGTCGACAGGGAATAATTCACCCCTCCACTTT
CASSLGGSTGNNSPLHF
>-|12|TRBD1|TRBJ2-7|TRBV29-1
TGCAGCGCAGGACAGGGGTCCTACGAGCAGTACTTC
CSAGQGSYEQYF
>-|15|-|TRBJ1-3|TRBV7-2
TGTGCCAGCACCGAGGGGGGGTACTCTGGAAACACCATATATTTT
CASTEGGYSGNTIYF
>once|18|-|TRBJ2-7|TRBV4-2
TGTGCCAGCAGCCAAGATCCTTACGGTCCGGGAAGCTCCTACGAGCAGTACTTC
CASSQDPYGPGSSYEQYF
>-|17|TRBD2|TRBJ2-6|TRBV10-2
TGCGCCAGCAACGGCGGGAGCCAGAGCTCTGGGGCCAACGTCCTGACTTTC
CASNGGSQSSGANVLTF
>-|15|TRBD1|TRBJ1-5|TRBV5-6
TGTGCCAGCAGCTTCGGGACAGGGGTTACAGAGCCCCAGCATTTT
CASSFGTGVTEPQHF
>-|16|TRBD1|TRBJ1-4|TRBV5-1
TGCGCCAGCACCCTCGGGGGCAGGGGGTCTAATGAAAAACTGTTTTTT
CASTLGGRGSNEKLFF
>-|15|-|TRBJ1-1|TRBV5-1
TGCGCCAGCAGCTTAGTGGACAGCTCCCGCACTGAAGCTTTCTTT
CASSLVDSSRTEAFF
>-|15|TRBD2|TRBJ2-5|TRBV6-5
TGTGCCAGCAGATCCAGCGGGGGGCCACAAGAGACCCAGTACTTC
CASRSSGGPQETQYF
>-|12|-|TRBJ1-6|TRBV4-3
TGCGCCAGCAGCCAAGACAGGGGCACCCTCCACTTT
CASSQDRGTLHF
>-|16|TRBD1|TRBJ1-5|TRBV9
TGTGCCAGCAGCGCGAGCGGGACAGGGGGGGATCAGCCCCAGCATTTT
CASSASGTGGDQPQHF
>-|16|TRBD1|TRBJ1-4|TRBV7-8
TGTGCCAGCAGCTTGGGAAACCGGGACAGAAATGAAAAACTGTTTTTT
CASSLGNRDRNEKLFF
>-|12|-|TRBJ2-5|TRBV6-2/TRBV6-3
TGTGCCAGCAGCCCGACGCGGGAGACCCAGTACTTC
CASSPTRETQYF
>-|18|TRBD2|TRBJ2-7|TRBV3-1/TRBV3-2
TGTGCCAGCAGCCAAGTTTTTCCTAGCGGGCCCGCCTCCGGCGAGCAGTACTTC
CASSQVFPSGPASGEQYF
>once|14|TRBD2|TRBJ2-7|TRBV30
TGTGCCTGGGAAAGAGCGGGGGGATCCTACGAGCAGTACTTC
CAWERAGGSYEQYF
>-|15|-|TRBJ2-7|TRBV10-3
TGTGCCATCAGTATCGTCCTAGCCTCAACCTACGAGCAGTACTTC
CAISIVLASTYEQYF
>-|13|TRBD1|TRBJ2-7|TRBV5-1
TGCGCCAGCAGCTTGGAAACAGGGGACGAGCAGTACTTC
CASSLETGDEQYF
>-|15|TRBD2|TRBJ2-5|TRBV9
TGTGCCAGCAGCGTTAGCGGGGGGGCCCACGAGACCCAGTACTTC
CASSVSGGAHETQYF
>-|20|-|TRBJ2-3|TRBV4-1
TGCGCCAGCAGCCAAGACCTCGCTAGCGGGACAGGAGGTCGTACAGATACGCAGTATTTT
CASSQDLASGTGGRTDTQYF
>-|11|-|TRBJ2-7|TRBV10-3
TGTGCAGTACGGGGATCCTACGAGCAGTACTTC
CAVRGSYEQYF
>-|16|TRBD1|TRBJ2-1|TRBV7-9
TGTGCCAGCAGCTTACTTATCGGGACAGGGGGAAATGAGCAGTTCTTC
CASSLLIGTGGNEQFF
>-|14|-|TRBJ1-5|TRBV27
TGTGCCAGCAGTCCACTTGACTTCAATCAGCCCCAGCATTTT
CASSPLDFNQPQHF
>once|15|-|TRBJ1-1|TRBV18
TGTGCCAGCTCACCACCGATGGGGCAGAACACTGAAGCTTTCTTT
CASSPPMGQNTEAFF
>few|17|-|TRBJ2-6|TRBV5-1
TGCGCCAGCAGCCTCGCCGGGACACGCTTTGGGGCCAACGTCCTGACTTTC
CASSLAGTRFGANVLTF
>-|13|-|TRBJ1-2|TRBV19
TGTGCCAGTAGTGCCACAGGGTCCTATGGCTACACCTTC
CASSATGSYGYTF
>-|15|-|TRBJ1-5|TRBV10-3
TGTGCCATCAGTGATCACTCCCAGCGGAATCAGCCCCAGCATTTT
CAISDHSQRNQPQHF
>-|14|TRBD1|TRBJ2-5|TRBV5-1
TGCGCCAGCAGCTTCGGGACAGATAAAGAGACCCAGTACTTC
CASSFGTDKETQYF
>-|16|TRBD1|TRBJ1-2|TRBV7-3
TGTGCCGGGTTGGGGACAGGGGGAAATTATAACTATGGCTACACCTTC
CAGLGTGGNYNYGYTF
>-|14|-|TRBJ2-5|TRBV7-9
TGTGCCAGCAGCTTAGCGACAGGAGAAGTGACCCAGTACTTC
CASSLATGEVTQYF
>-|15|-|TRBJ1-2|TRBV9
TGTGCCAGCAGCGACAGCCCGGGGGCGGGAGATGGCTACACCTTC
CASSDSPGAGDGYTF